This T cell receptor (beta chain) was found in a study of cytomegalovirus exposure and HLA in healthy donors. Study-level background: The 120 or so validation repertoires were produced on the same platform as the 500 to 800 repertoires of the first cohort. This was reported in a later analysis. Study observations and caveats: Some TCR beta chains (164 of them) were listed as cytomegalovirus-associated. Most TCR sequences were uncommon, yet certain public TCRs appeared in many donors. Confirmation was obtained in vitro that a few CMV-associated chains are specific for CMV antigens.

Worth noting for this clone: The antigen is undetermined. Other nucleotide sequences from this sample produce the same CDR3.

The CDR3 contains 12 residues. Germline-derived CDR1 and CDR2 are SEHNR and FQNEAQ (reference sequence). The trim removed 4 bases at V and 5 bases at J, leaving 2 bases unmatched. The assay was immunoSEQ multiplex PCR, and TCRdb's table has in-frame clones only and misses some. The sample includes 200,000 to 250,000 clones, 75% to 90% seen only once; the top ten take roughly 13%. This sequence was found in a woman aged 25 to 39 in good health and CMV-seropositive. Sequencing input: PBMCs. The chain carries TRBV7-9 and TRBJ2-7; TRBD1 agrees at 7 bases. CDR3: CASSSTGDEQYF. CDR3 DNA sequence: TGTGCCAGCAGCTCTACAGGGGACGAGCAGTACTTC.